The 27 T cell receptor beta chains below were found in one sample sequenced in a study of T cell repertoires in cytomegalovirus infection. TCRdb re-analysed the reads in MiXCR, keeping a single row per CDR3 protein. Altogether around 630,000 distinct CDR3 sequences are present, roughly 24% being singletons, with the ten largest covering 8%. Source material: CD8+ T cells from PBMCs. Receptors originate from a human donor in good health (CMV status not recorded). Some clones in this sample may be carry-over from other donors' samples.

The chain recombines TRBV19 with TRBJ1-2; D gene uncertain. V dropped 2 bases and J dropped 6 bases, with 13 bases sitting between them. Germline CDR1 LNHDA, CDR2 SQIVND (reference sequence). The CDR3 has 14 amino acids. The CDR3 region is CASSITSTRNGYTF. The CDR3 bases are TGTGCCAGTAGTATAACCTCCACCCGCAATGGCTACACCTTC.

V usage is TRBV2 and J usage is TRBJ2-1; a possible D gene is TRBD2 (6 bases). The length of the CDR3 is 10 residues. Germline V gives CDR1 SNHLY, CDR2 FYNNEI. V was pared by 8 bases and J by 13 bases, with 12 bases between. DNA for the CDR3: TGTGCCAGCGTGCGGGACCCTCAGTTCTTC. It specifies CASVRDPQFF.

The rearrangement joins TRBV4-3 to TRBJ2-1, with D possibly TRBD1 on 6 matching bases. Germline V gives CDR1 LGHNA, CDR2 YSLEER. V lost 0 bases to trimming and J lost 0 bases, with 9 bases between them. The CDR3 length is 16 residues. CDR3 residues: CASSQDPGVSYNEQFF. DNA for the CDR3: TGCGCCAGCAGCCAAGATCCAGGGGTCTCCTACAATGAGCAGTTCTTC.

This clonotype was detected once. This may arise from a read error, as a much more abundant clone is one base away. This sequence joins TRBV7-9 and TRBJ2-2, with 14 bases that match TRBD2. CDR3 length: 19 amino acids. In germline, CDR1 is SEHNR, CDR2 FQNEAQ (reference sequence). Written as DNA, the CDR3 is TGTGTCAGCAGCCCCCAACAACCCGGGACTAGCGGGGGTACCGGGGAGCTGTTTTTT. Translated, it gives CVSSPQQPGTSGGTGELFF.

This sequence joins TRBV6-6 and TRBJ2-1; TRBD1 aligns across 10 bases. Germline assignment: CDR1 MNHNY and CDR2 SVGAGI (reference sequence). V was clipped by 4 bases and J by 6 bases; unmatched bases: 3. CDR3 length: 14 residues. In nucleotides, the CDR3 is TGTGCCAGCAGTTCGGGACAGGGGCGCAATGAGCAGTTCTTC. It encodes CASSSGQGRNEQFF.

The rearrangement joins TRBV29-1 to TRBJ2-3, with 13 bases aligning to TRBD2. Germline CDR1 is SQVTM and CDR2 is ANQGSEA. V was pared by 7 bases and J by 5 bases, with 15 bases of the junction left unmatched. CDR3 size: 17 residues. CDR3 residues: CSAPPTSGGPGIDTQYF. CDR3 in DNA: TGCAGCGCGCCCCCGACTAGCGGGGGGCCGGGGATAGATACGCAGTATTTT.

This clonotype has more than one count but fewer than ten. The chain couples TRBV20-1 to TRBJ2-1, with 7 bases lining up with TRBD2. CDR1 and CDR2 (germline): DFQATT, SNEGSKA (reference sequence). Trimming removed 5 bases from V and 5 bases from J; junction bases left unmatched: 6. CDR3 length: 13 amino acids. The CDR3, as DNA: TGCAGTGCTCGAAAGCGGGGTCACAATGAGCAGTTCTTC. It specifies CSARKRGHNEQFF.

The chain has TRBV2 and TRBJ1-4; no definite D call. CDR1 SNHLY and CDR2 FYNNEI come from the germline V gene. The length of the CDR3 is 16 residues. Trimming took 6 bases from V and 3 from J, leaving 17 bases between them. CDR3 in amino acids: CASSYRASPPNEKLFF. The CDR3 region has the DNA TGTGCCAGCAGCTACCGGGCCTCACCCCCTAATGAAAAACTGTTTTTT.

A note on this clonotype: One end of the junction fails to match germline, which may point to a read error. The J gene is TRBJ2-5, the V gene TRBV4-1; TRBD2 matches 7 bases. The CDR3 is 16 residues long. Germline CDR1 and CDR2: MGHRA and YSYEKL. The CDR3 DNA follows: TGTGCCAGCAGCCAAGATCGGCGGGGGTCCCAAGAGACCCAGTACTTC. Its translation is CASSQDRRGSQETQYF.

V gene TRBV24-1 combines with J gene TRBJ2-1; the D gene is possibly TRBD2 (6 bases). Trimming took 1 base from V and 10 from J, leaving 19 bases between them. In germline, CDR1 is KGHDR, CDR2 SFDVKD. The CDR3 spans 16 residues. Here the CDR3 DNA reads TGTGCCACCAGTGATTTCCTCGGGACTCTAACAGGAGAGCAGTTCTTC. Amino acids: CATSDFLGTLTGEQFF.

This clonotype was detected ten times or more. J is TRBJ2-2 and V is TRBV7-2; the D call may be TRBD1 or TRBD2 (6 bases each). The CDR3 is 16 residues long. Per germline, CDR1 SGHTA and CDR2 FQGNSA. Trimming stripped 2 bases from V and 4 bases from J, with 14 bases between. CDR3 nucleotide sequence: TGTGCCAGCAGCTTATACAGGGAGGTCGGCACCGGGGAGCTGTTTTTT. Translated: CASSLYREVGTGELFF. Looking up the rest from reference TRBV7-2 and TRBJ2-2 gives the full variable domain: GAGVSQSPSNKVTEKGKDVELRCDPISGHTALYWYRQSLGQGLEFLIYFQGNSAPDKSGLPSDRFSAERTGGSVSTLTIQRTQQEDSAVYLCASSLYREVGTGELFFGEGSRLTVL.

This clonotype was seen at least ten times. The rearrangement links TRBV12-3 or TRBV12-4 to TRBJ1-1, with D perhaps matching TRBD1 (5 bases). The CDR3 consists of 14 residues. V gave up 7 bases and J gave up 1 base, with 13 bases separating them. The chain's CDR3 is CASTSGGANTEAFF. The CDR3 nucleotides read TGTGCCAGCACCTCGGGTGGGGCGAACACTGAAGCTTTCTTT.

The V call is TRBV6-8, the J call TRBJ1-4; no definite D call. Germline V gene lookup returns CDR1 MNHGY and CDR2 SAAAGT. Trimming left V 3 bases short and J 0 bases short, with 14 bases between. CDR3 length equals 17 residues. The CDR3 DNA is TGTGCCAGCAGTTATTTGCAAGTTGAAGCAACTAATGAAAAACTGTTTTTT. Encoded protein: CASSYLQVEATNEKLFF.

This clonotype was seen ten or more times. The chain links TRBV7-2 to TRBJ2-2; D assignment may be TRBD1 or TRBD2 (5 bases each). This CDR3 spans 15 amino acids. V was cut by 2 bases and J by 4 bases, with 11 bases left in between. The germline gives CDR1 SGHTA, CDR2 FQGNSA. In DNA form, the CDR3 reads TGTGCCAGCAGCTTATCACTGGGGGTCACCGGGGAGCTGTTTTTT. This translates into CASSLSLGVTGELFF.

The chain employs TRBV2 and TRBJ1-5; possible D gene TRBD1, 6 bases. The V gene's germline CDR1 is SNHLY and CDR2 FYNNEI. The CDR3 is made up of 13 amino acids. Trimming shortened V by 7 bases and J by 0 bases, and 7 bases separated the two germline ends. The CDR3 DNA reads TGTGCCAGCAAGGGGGATAGCAATCAGCCCCAGCATTTT. Protein: CASKGDSNQPQHF.

In its sample, this clonotype was seen a few times. V usage is TRBV15 and J usage is TRBJ2-4; D uncertain. The V gene lost 8 bases and the J gene lost 8 bases, with 22 bases spanning the gap. The CDR3 spans 15 residues. Germline V CDR1 and CDR2: LNHNV, YYDKDF (reference sequence). CDR3 DNA: TGTGCCACCCAAGACACGGAAGGGCCGAAGGACATTCAGTACTTC. Protein: CATQDTEGPKDIQYF.

This clonotype was seen more than once but under ten times. The V call is TRBV6-2 or TRBV6-3, the J call TRBJ2-7; no definite D call. This CDR3 region has 13 residues. The ends were cut back, 2 bases at V and 2 bases at J, with 7 bases in the middle. Germline V lookup: CDR1 MNHEY, CDR2 SVGEGT. The CDR3 loop reads CASSYEQTYEQYV. The DNA of the CDR3 is TGTGCCAGCAGTTACGAACAGACCTACGAGCAGTACGTC.

The chain links TRBV4-3 to TRBJ1-1; D is unresolved. Between the trimmed V and J ends, which lost 3 bases and 5 bases, there was a span of 10 bases. Germline V gene sequence: CDR1 LGHNA, CDR2 YSLEER. This CDR3 has 13 amino acids. The CDR3 nucleotides are TGCGCCAGCAGCCAGAAATGGGGAACTGAAGCTTTCTTT. Protein sequence: CASSQKWGTEAFF.

The chain joins TRBV6-6 to TRBJ2-3; D not resolved. The germline V gene has CDR1 MNHNY and CDR2 SVGAGI (reference sequence). The CDR3 totals 11 residues. The V end was cut by 7 bases, the J end by 0 bases, with 2 bases between. In DNA, the CDR3 is TGTGCCAGCAAAAGCACAGATACGCAGTATTTT. It yields the protein CASKSTDTQYF.

This clonotype appeared a few times. The chain is built from TRBV18 and TRBJ2-1; D may be TRBD2 (6 bases). Looked up from germline, CDR1 is KGHSH and CDR2 is LQKENI. V lost 0 bases, J lost 6 bases, and 15 bases lay in between. CDR3 length equals 16 residues. The CDR3 coding sequence is TGTGCCAGCTCACCACCGTGGCCATGGGACTCCAATGAGCAGTTCTTC. It translates to CASSPPWPWDSNEQFF.

Notes on this clonotype: Mismatch with germline at one junction end may stem from a read error. V is TRBV9 and J is TRBJ1-2, with D hard to call. Germline V gene data show CDR1 as SGDLS and CDR2 as YYNGEE. The CDR3 runs 11 residues. In DNA, the CDR3 is TGTGTCAGCGATGACGGAGGGGGCTACACCTTC. This sequence encodes CVSDDGGGYTF.

The chain carries TRBV27 and TRBJ2-3; 8 positions match TRBD2. V was pared by 4 bases and J by 6 bases, with 6 bases of the junction left unmatched. Germline V gives CDR1 MNHEY, CDR2 SMNVEV (reference sequence). CDR3 length: 14 amino acids. This chain's CDR3 is CASSSGLVMDTQYF. CDR3 coding DNA: TGTGCCAGCAGTTCGGGACTAGTAATGGATACGCAGTATTTT.

V gene TRBV20-1 combines with J gene TRBJ1-1, with 7 nucleotides matching TRBD1. J lost 6 bases, V lost 5 bases, and 9 bases had no gene match. The germline gives CDR1 DFQATT, CDR2 SNEGSKA (reference sequence). This CDR3 region has 13 residues. The CDR3 nucleotides read TGCAGTGCTCAGGGACAGCTGGGCCCTGAAGCTTTCTTT. It yields the protein CSAQGQLGPEAFF.

The CDR3 reads CSARVSLSRTGLYSSYEQYF. CDR3 coding DNA: TGCAGTGCTAGAGTCTCCCTTAGCCGGACAGGGCTGTATTCCTCCTACGAGCAGTACTTC. The V gene is TRBV20-1, the J gene TRBJ2-7, with 8 nucleotides matching TRBD1. The junction had 20 bases not matched to a gene; V was cut back by 1 base and J by 0 bases. This CDR3 comprises 20 residues. CDR1 and CDR2 (germline): DFQATT, SNEGSKA (reference sequence).

Of note for this clonotype: It may be a read error: a sequence one base away is much more abundant. The J gene is TRBJ1-2, the V gene TRBV7-2, with D perhaps TRBD1 (6 bases). The germline CDR1 and CDR2 sequences are SGHTA and FQGNSA. V was shortened by 4 bases and J by 6 bases, with 21 bases between the two germline ends. CDR3 size: 16 residues. CDR3 bases: TGTGCCAGCAGCTCATTTGTGGCAGGGGAGGAGGATGGCTACACCTTC. Encoded protein: CASSSFVAGEEDGYTF.

The chain carries TRBV6-2 or TRBV6-3 and TRBJ2-1, with 9 bases aligning to TRBD1. CDR3 size: 16 residues. With 0 bases clipped from V and 6 bases from J, the junction kept 6 bases outside the gene matches. Germline V gene lookup returns CDR1 MNHEY and CDR2 SVGEGT. CDR3 coding DNA: TGTGCCAGCAGTTACTCCCGGGACAGGGTACGCAATGAGCAGTTCTTC. Encoded protein: CASSYSRDRVRNEQFF.

The table lists this clonotype with many counts. The rearrangement links TRBV7-3 to TRBJ2-5, with D possibly being TRBD1 (5 bases). Trimming took 1 base from V and 0 from J, leaving 9 bases between them. The CDR3 runs 15 residues. In germline, CDR1 is SGHTA, CDR2 FQGTGA. The DNA for the CDR3 is TGTGCCAGCAGCTTAAGTTCAGGGAACCAAGAGACCCAGTACTTC. Encoded protein: CASSLSSGNQETQYF.